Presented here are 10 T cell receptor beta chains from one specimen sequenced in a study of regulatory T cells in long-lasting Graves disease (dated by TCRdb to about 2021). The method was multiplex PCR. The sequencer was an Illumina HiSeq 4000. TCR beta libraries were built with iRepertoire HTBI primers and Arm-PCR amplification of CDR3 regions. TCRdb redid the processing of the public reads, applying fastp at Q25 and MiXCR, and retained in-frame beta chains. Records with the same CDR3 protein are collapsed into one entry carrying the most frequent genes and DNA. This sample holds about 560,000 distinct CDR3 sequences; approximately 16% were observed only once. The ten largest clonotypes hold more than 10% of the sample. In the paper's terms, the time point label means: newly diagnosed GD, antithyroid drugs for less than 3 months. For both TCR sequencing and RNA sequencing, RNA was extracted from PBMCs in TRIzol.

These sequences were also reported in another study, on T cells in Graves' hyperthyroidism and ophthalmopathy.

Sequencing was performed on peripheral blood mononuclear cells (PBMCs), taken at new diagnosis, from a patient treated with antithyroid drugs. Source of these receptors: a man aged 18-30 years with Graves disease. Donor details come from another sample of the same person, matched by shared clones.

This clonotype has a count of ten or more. This chain's CDR3 is CASSEDTGPEAFF. CDR3 in DNA: TGTGCCAGCAGTGAAGATACAGGGCCTGAAGCTTTCTTT. V is TRBV6-2 or TRBV6-3 and J is TRBJ1-1; D may be TRBD1 (6 bases). Germline V gene data show CDR1 as MNHEY and CDR2 as SVGEGT. The CDR3 loop spans 13 amino acids. The germline V and J ends were trimmed by 5 bases and 6 bases, with 13 bases remaining between them.

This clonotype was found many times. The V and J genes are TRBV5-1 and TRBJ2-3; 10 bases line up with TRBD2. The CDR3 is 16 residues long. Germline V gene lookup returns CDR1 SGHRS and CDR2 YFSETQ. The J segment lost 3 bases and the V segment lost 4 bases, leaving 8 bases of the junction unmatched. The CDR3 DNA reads TGCGCCAGCAGCCCTTTTGCTAGCGGGAGAACAGATACGCAGTATTTT. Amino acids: CASSPFASGRTDTQYF.

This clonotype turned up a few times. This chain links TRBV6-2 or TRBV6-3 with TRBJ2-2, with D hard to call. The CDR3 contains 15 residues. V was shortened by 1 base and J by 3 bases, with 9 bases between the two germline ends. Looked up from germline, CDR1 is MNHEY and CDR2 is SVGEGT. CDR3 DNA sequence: TGTGCCAGCAGTTACTACGGTGCGGACACCGGGGAGCTGTTTTTT. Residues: CASSYYGADTGELFF.

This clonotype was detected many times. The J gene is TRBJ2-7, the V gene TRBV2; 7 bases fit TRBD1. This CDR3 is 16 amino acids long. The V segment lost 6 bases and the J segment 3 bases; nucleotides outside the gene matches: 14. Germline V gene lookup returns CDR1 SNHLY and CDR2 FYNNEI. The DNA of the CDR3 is TGTGCCAGCAGAGTGGGTCTCGGGACAGTGTTCTACGAGCAGTACTTC. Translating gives CASRVGLGTVFYEQYF.

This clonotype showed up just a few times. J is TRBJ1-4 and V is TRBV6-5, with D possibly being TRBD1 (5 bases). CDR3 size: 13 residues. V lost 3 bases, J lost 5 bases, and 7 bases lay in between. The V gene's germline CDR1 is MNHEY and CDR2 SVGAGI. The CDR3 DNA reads TGTGCCAGCAGTTATGGGGGAAATGAAAAACTGTTTTTT. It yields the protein CASSYGGNEKLFF.

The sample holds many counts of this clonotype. The CDR3 spells CASSPLGLNNEQFF. CDR3 in DNA: TGTGCCAGCAGTCCCCTGGGCCTCAACAATGAGCAGTTCTTC. This chain joins TRBV27 and TRBJ2-1; D uncertain. V shed 5 bases and J shed 5 bases, with 13 bases lying between them. Looked up from germline, CDR1 is MNHEY and CDR2 is SMNVEV (reference sequence). The CDR3 loop spans 14 amino acids.

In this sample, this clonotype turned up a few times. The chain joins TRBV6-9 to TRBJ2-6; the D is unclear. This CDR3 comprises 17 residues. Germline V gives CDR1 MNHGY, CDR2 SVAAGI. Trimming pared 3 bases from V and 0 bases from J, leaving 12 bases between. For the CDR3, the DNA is TGTGCCAGCAGTTACCCGGGTCTTAGCTCTGGGGCCAACGTCCTGACTTTC. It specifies CASSYPGLSSGANVLTF.

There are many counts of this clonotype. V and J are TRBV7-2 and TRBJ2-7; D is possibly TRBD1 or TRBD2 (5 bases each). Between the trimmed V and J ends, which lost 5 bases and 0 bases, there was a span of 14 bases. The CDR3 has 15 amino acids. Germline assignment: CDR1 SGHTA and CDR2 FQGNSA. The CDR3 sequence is CASSLPGPSSYEQYF. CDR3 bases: TGTGCCAGCAGCCTTCCGGGGCCAAGCTCCTACGAGCAGTACTTC.

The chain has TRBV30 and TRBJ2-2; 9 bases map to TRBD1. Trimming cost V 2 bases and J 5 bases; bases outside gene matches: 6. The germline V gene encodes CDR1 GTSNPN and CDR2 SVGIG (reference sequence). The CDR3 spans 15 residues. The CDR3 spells CAWSKVTGGTGELFF. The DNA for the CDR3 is TGTGCCTGGAGTAAAGTGACAGGGGGGACCGGGGAGCTGTTTTTT.

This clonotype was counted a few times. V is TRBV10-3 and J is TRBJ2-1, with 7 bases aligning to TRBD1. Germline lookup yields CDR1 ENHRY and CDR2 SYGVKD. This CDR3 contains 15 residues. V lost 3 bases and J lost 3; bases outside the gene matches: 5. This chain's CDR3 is CAISENRGDYNEQFF. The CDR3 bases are TGTGCCATCAGTGAAAACAGGGGAGACTACAATGAGCAGTTCTTC.